These 23 T cell receptor beta chains originate from one sample sequenced in a study of T cell responses to AZD1222 COVID-19 vaccine. Using immunoSEQ multiplex PCR, the repertoire was profiled, and TCRdb retains in-frame clones only, with some absent. The data contain roughly 140,000 clones, around 95% of them singletons. The sequencing used peripheral blood, collected on day 0 of AZD1222 vaccination. The receptors derive from an adult in good health.

The chain joins TRBV6-6 to TRBJ1-2; 8 bases agree with TRBD1. Trimming at V came to 8 bases and at J to 8 bases, leaving 13 bases not matched to a gene. Looked up from germline, CDR1 is MNHNY and CDR2 is SVGAGI (reference sequence). The CDR3 extends over 14 amino acids. The chain's CDR3 is CASHSGTGPLGYTF. The CDR3 bases are TGTGCCAGCCACTCGGGGACAGGACCGTTAGGCTACACCTTC.

The V call is TRBV15, the J call TRBJ2-2; D is perhaps TRBD1 (5 bases). CDR3 size: 17 residues. The V gene lost 1 base and the J gene lost 4 bases, with 16 bases spanning the gap. Germline CDR1 and CDR2: LNHNV and YYDKDF (reference sequence). The CDR3 bases are TGTGCCACCAGCAGAGCCCTGGGAACAGGCGGCACCGGGGAGCTGTTTTTT. It is translated as CATSRALGTGGTGELFF.

On this clone itself: Different DNA sequences within this sample yield the same CDR3. V usage is TRBV11-3 and J usage is TRBJ2-3; D is ambiguous. V lost 1 base and J 1 base, leaving 0 bases between the germline ends. CDR1 and CDR2 (germline): SGHNT, YENEEA. CDR3 length: 12 residues. CDR3 nucleotide sequence: TGTGCCAGCAGCTTAGGCACAGATACGCAGTATTTT. This sequence encodes CASSLGTDTQYF.

This rearrangement joins TRBV5-4 to TRBJ2-3, with D possibly being TRBD1 (5 bases). V was trimmed by 1 base and J by 4 bases, leaving 10 bases between them. Germline V lookup: CDR1 SGHNT, CDR2 YYREEE (reference sequence). The CDR3 contains 14 residues. The CDR3 loop reads CASSLNPGPDTQYF. The CDR3 nucleotides read TGTGCCAGCAGCTTGAATCCAGGGCCAGATACGCAGTATTTT.

CDR3 bases: TGCGCCAGCAGCCAAGCAGGGGGGGACACCGGGGAGCTGTTTTTT. It encodes CASSQAGGDTGELFF. This rearrangement joins TRBV4-1 to TRBJ2-2; D possibly matches TRBD1 or TRBD2 (7 bases each). Trimming removed 1 base at V and 3 bases at J, with 9 bases between. The CDR3 contains 15 residues. Germline CDR1 is MGHRA and CDR2 is YSYEKL.

This clone occurred once. This chain links TRBV19 with TRBJ1-5, with D perhaps matching TRBD1 (5 bases). The CDR3 has 12 residues. Germline CDR1 reads LNHDA; CDR2 reads SQIVND (reference sequence). V was cut by 6 bases and J by 6 bases, with 9 bases left in between. As DNA, the CDR3 is TGTGCCAGTAGCCAGACAGCTCAGCCCCAGCATTTT. Its protein product is CASSQTAQPQHF.

This clone has just one count. The chain links TRBV7-9 to TRBJ1-5; D gene ambiguous. V gave up 5 bases and J gave up 11 bases, with 13 bases separating them. The CDR3 is 12 amino acids. Germline CDR1 and CDR2: SEHNR and FQNEAQ (reference sequence). CDR3 loop: CASSPEGLSQHF. CDR3 nucleotide sequence: TGTGCCAGCAGCCCCGAGGGCCTCTCCCAGCATTTT.

This clone has a single count. V and J are TRBV10-1 and TRBJ2-3, with D unresolved. The CDR3 totals 14 residues. V was pared by 3 bases and J by 2 bases, with 9 bases between. The germline CDR1 and CDR2 sequences are WNHNN and SYGVQD (reference sequence). The chain's CDR3 is CASSDPPLTDTQYF. Here the CDR3 DNA reads TGCGCCAGCAGTGATCCCCCACTCACAGATACGCAGTATTTT.

This clone has only one observation. The V gene is TRBV6-5, the J gene TRBJ2-7; 8 positions match TRBD2. Germline V gene lookup returns CDR1 MNHEY and CDR2 SVGAGI. The CDR3 has 13 amino acids. The V and J ends lost 7 bases and 5 bases, in that order; junction bases with no gene match: 7. In DNA, the CDR3 is TGTGCCAGCACGCTGGCGGGGGGTAACGAGCAGTACGTC. The encoded protein is CASTLAGGNEQYV.

The chain joins TRBV4-2 to TRBJ2-2; D is possibly TRBD1 (5 bases). This CDR3 spans 14 amino acids. The V end lost 0 bases, the J end lost 5 bases, and 7 bases lay between the germline ends. Looked up from germline, CDR1 is LGHNA and CDR2 is YNFKEQ. In nucleotides, the CDR3 is TGTGCCAGCAGCCAAGAAGGGGCGACCGGGGAGCTGTTTTTT. This sequence encodes CASSQEGATGELFF.

V is TRBV2 and J is TRBJ1-3; the D gene is possibly TRBD1 (6 bases). Germline-derived CDR1 and CDR2 are SNHLY and FYNNEI. This CDR3 is built from 16 residues. V was trimmed by 5 bases and J by 3 bases, leaving 17 bases between them. The CDR3 DNA follows: TGTGCCAGCAGTTGGACAGCCTCGGAGTATGGAAACACCATATATTTT. Encoded protein: CASSWTASEYGNTIYF.

In regard to this clone: Additional DNA sequences in this sample encode the identical CDR3. This chain connects TRBV18 to TRBJ2-3; 7 bases line up with TRBD2. CDR1 KGHSH and CDR2 LQKENI come from the germline V gene. The CDR3 sequence is 14 residues long. Trimming at V came to 3 bases and at J to 3 bases, leaving 3 bases not matched to a gene. The CDR3 bases are TGTGCCAGCTCACCGGGCGGGGGAACAGATACGCAGTATTTT. This gives the protein CASSPGGGTDTQYF.

The chain joins TRBV2 to TRBJ2-5, with TRBD2 as a possible D gene (6 bases). Germline V lookup: CDR1 SNHLY, CDR2 FYNNEI. Trimming took off 9 bases at V and 1 base at J, with 18 bases between the two ends. The CDR3 totals 15 residues. The CDR3 nucleotides read TGTGCCAGTATAACTACCGCGGGGATCCAAGAGACCCAGTACTTC. Its protein is CASITTAGIQETQYF.

The V call is TRBV19, the J call TRBJ1-1; the D gene is possibly TRBD1 (5 bases). Germline assignment: CDR1 LNHDA and CDR2 SQIVND (reference sequence). V dropped 4 bases and J dropped 2 bases, with 11 bases sitting between them. This CDR3 spans 14 amino acids. This CDR3 is CASSRVGGNTEAFF. CDR3 DNA: TGTGCCAGTAGTAGGGTCGGGGGAAACACTGAAGCTTTCTTT. Full variable domain (remainder filled in from reference TRBV19 and TRBJ1-1): DGGITQSPKYLFRKEGQNVTLSCEQNLNHDAMYWYRQDPGQGLRLIYYSQIVNDFQKGDIAEGYSVSREKKESFPLTVTSAQKNPTAFYLCASSRVGGNTEAFFGQGTRLTVV.

The chain recombines TRBV6-1 with TRBJ2-3; D is perhaps TRBD1 (6 bases). V lost 1 base to trimming and J lost 5 bases, with 13 bases between them. The CDR3 has 15 amino acids. The germline V gene has CDR1 MNHNS and CDR2 SASEGT. The CDR3 sequence is CASSEDRAGRDTQYF. Here the CDR3 DNA reads TGTGCCAGCAGTGAAGACAGGGCCGGCAGAGATACGCAGTATTTT.

The chain is built from TRBV18 and TRBJ1-2; 10 positions agree with TRBD1. Trimming at V came to 0 bases and at J to 5 bases, leaving 6 bases not matched to a gene. The germline CDR1 and CDR2 sequences are KGHSH and LQKENI. The CDR3 loop spans 16 amino acids. The CDR3 loop is CASSPPDRGTTYGYTF. Written as DNA, the CDR3 is TGTGCCAGCTCACCACCGGACAGGGGGACCACGTATGGCTACACCTTC.

The rearrangement joins TRBV7-5 to TRBJ2-7; TRBD1 is the table's D call and was not checked against the DNA. TRBV7-5 is tagged as a pseudogene. The CDR3 sequence is 13 residues long. CDR3 sequence: CARSLQGPYEQYV. CDR3 in DNA: TGTGCCAGAAGCCTACAGGGACCGTACGAGCAGTACGTC.

The rearrangement links TRBV12-3 or TRBV12-4 to TRBJ1-6; no clear D gene. The CDR3 loop spans 12 amino acids. The germline V and J ends were trimmed by 4 bases and 7 bases, with 5 bases remaining between them. The chain's CDR3 is CASSSSNSPLHF. The CDR3 DNA reads TGTGCCAGCAGTTCCTCAAATTCACCCCTCCACTTT.

Note on this clone: Other DNA sequences in the same sample also yield this CDR3. The chain uses TRBV20-1 and TRBJ1-1; D remains unclear. Germline V CDR1 and CDR2: DFQATT, SNEGSKA (reference sequence). The length of the CDR3 is 11 residues. This CDR3 is CSPRGNTEAFF. In nucleotides, the CDR3 is TGCAGCCCTCGGGGGAACACTGAAGCTTTCTTT.

This chain joins TRBV10-3 and TRBJ1-6; D ambiguous. Germline CDR1 is ENHRY and CDR2 is SYGVKD. This CDR3 is 13 amino acids long. V lost 3 bases and J lost 14, with 14 bases in between. CDR3 residues: CAISDSGSLSLHF. The CDR3, as DNA: TGTGCCATCAGTGATAGTGGGAGTCTGTCCCTCCACTTT.

This clone has a single count. The chain recombines TRBV7-9 with TRBJ2-1, with a weak D call TRBD2 (6 bases). The CDR3 is 15 residues long. Trimming shortened V by 5 bases and J by 7 bases, and 18 bases separated the two germline ends. CDR1 SEHNR and CDR2 FQNEAQ come from the germline V gene (reference sequence). Written as DNA, the CDR3 is TGTGCCAGCAGCCTGATGTCGGGACTGGATAATGAGCAGTTCTTC. This encodes CASSLMSGLDNEQFF.

The rearrangement joins TRBV10-3 to TRBJ2-7; D gene uncertain. Germline V gene lookup returns CDR1 ENHRY and CDR2 SYGVKD. CDR3 size: 13 residues. V was cut by 6 bases and J by 0 bases, with 9 bases left in between. The CDR3 coding sequence is TGTGCCATCAGCGCACACGGCTCCTACGAGCAGTACGTC. Translating gives CAISAHGSYEQYV.

The chain recombines TRBV10-1 with TRBJ1-4, with 7 bases lining up with TRBD1. The CDR3 contains 11 residues. CDR1 WNHNN and CDR2 SYGVQD come from the germline V gene (reference sequence). With V trimmed by 9 bases and J by 13 bases, 8 bases remained unmatched. The CDR3 DNA sequence: TGCGCCAGGAAGGGGGCAACATCACTGTTTTTT. It yields the protein CARKGATSLFF.